A selection of T cell receptor beta chains follows, all from one sample in a study of blood T cell repertoires in COVID-19. Only in-frame clones appear in the TCRdb table, and some are missing; sequencing was by immunoSEQ multiplex PCR. The sample has roughly 60,000 clones; 84% are singletons. Sequences were obtained from peripheral blood. The receptors here all came from a man at least 80 years old with COVID-19, enrolled during active disease. CDR3s include the opening cysteine and the closing phenylalanine or tryptophan. A D gene is named only where the DNA matches it firmly. Size is omitted from some rows. Given values are once, few, many or a class for expanded clones.

clone size,D gene,V gene,J gene,CDR3 protein,CDR3 DNA
once,.,TRBV21-1,TRBJ2-6,CASSVDNGRDNSGANVLTF,TGTGCCAGCAGCGTTGACAACGGGAGGGATAACTCTGGGGCCAACGTCCTGACTTTC
.,.,TRBV4-3,TRBJ1-1,CASSPRMNTEAFF,TGCGCCAGCAGCCCTAGAATGAACACTGAAGCTTTCTTT
once,.,TRBV28,TRBJ2-7,CASSLMAESYEQYF,TGTGCCAGCAGTTTAATGGCAGAATCCTACGAGCAGTACTTC
many,.,TRBV19,TRBJ1-1,CASTPTDNTEAFF,TGTGCCAGTACCCCTACAGATAACACTGAAGCTTTCTTT
.,.,TRBV6-4,TRBJ1-1,CASSEGVGTEAFF,TGTGCCAGCAGTGAAGGGGTCGGCACTGAAGCTTTCTTT
.,.,TRBV5-1,TRBJ1-6,CASSLGAGNNSPLHF,TGCGCCAGCAGCTTGGGGGCAGGGAATAATTCACCCCTCCACTTT
.,.,TRBV9,TRBJ1-2,CASSVAGTPDGYTF,TGTGCCAGCAGCGTAGCCGGGACACCTGATGGCTACACCTTC
.,.,TRBV28,TRBJ1-5,CASRPATEFSNQPQHF,TGTGCCAGCAGACCCGCGACTGAATTTAGCAATCAGCCCCAGCATTTT
.,.,TRBV4-2,TRBJ1-3,CASSLTGSGNTIYF,TGTGCCAGCAGCCTGACAGGCTCTGGAAACACCATATATTTT
few,TRBD1,TRBV20-1,TRBJ1-1,CSASRDRGLDTEAFF,TGCAGTGCTAGTCGGGACAGGGGGCTGGACACTGAAGCTTTCTTT
.,.,TRBV4-3,TRBJ1-6,CASSQDDRDNSPLHF,TGCGCCAGCAGCCAAGATGACAGAGATAATTCACCCCTCCACTTT
.,TRBD1,TRBV10-1,TRBJ1-2,CASSEFRAGGGYTF,TGCGCCAGCAGTGAGTTCCGTGCAGGGGGTGGCTACACCTTC
.,TRBD2,TRBV9,TRBJ2-3,CASSVGGRVSTDTQYF,TGTGCCAGCAGCGTAGGCGGGAGGGTTAGCACAGATACGCAGTATTTT
once,TRBD1,TRBV6-5,TRBJ1-1,CASRRTGAGTEAFF,TGTGCCAGCAGACGGACAGGGGCTGGGACTGAAGCTTTCTTT
.,TRBD1,TRBV29-1,TRBJ1-2,CSVEDPWTGTNYGYTF,TGCAGCGTTGAAGATCCCTGGACAGGGACTAACTATGGCTACACCTTC
.,.,TRBV6-2/TRBV6-3,TRBJ2-3,CASSYFSGRTDTQYF,TGTGCCAGCAGCTACTTTAGCGGTCGCACAGATACGCAGTATTTT
.,.,TRBV18,TRBJ1-2,CASSPGQYGYTF,TGTGCCAGCTCACCGGGACAATATGGCTACACCTTC
.,TRBD1,TRBV4-3,TRBJ1-1,CASSQTIPGQGNTEAFF,TGCGCCAGCAGCCAAACGATCCCGGGACAGGGGAACACTGAAGCTTTCTTT
many,.,TRBV15,TRBJ2-5,CATSILRGAETQYF,TGTGCCACCAGCATCCTCCGGGGGGCGGAGACCCAGTACTTC
.,TRBD1,TRBV27,TRBJ1-1,CASSLLSTGSWATEAFF,TGTGCCAGCAGTCTTTTATCGACAGGGAGCTGGGCCACTGAAGCTTTCTTT
.,TRBD1,TRBV5-4,TRBJ1-1,CASSIGGTGRAEAFF,TGTGCCAGCAGCATAGGCGGGACAGGGAGGGCTGAAGCTTTCTTT
.,.,TRBV15,TRBJ2-4,CATSREKGDRAKNIQYF,TGTGCCACCAGCAGAGAAAAGGGGGATAGAGCCAAAAACATTCAGTACTTC
.,.,TRBV20-1,TRBJ1-2,CSARRSRGYTF,TGCAGTGCTAGGCGGTCCCGGGGCTACACCTTC
.,TRBD2,TRBV19,TRBJ2-7,CASSPGLSITYEQYF,TGTGCCAGTAGTCCGGGACTATCCATTACCTACGAGCAGTACTTC
few,TRBD1,TRBV19,TRBJ2-7,CASRSPGQGYEQYF,TGTGCCAGTAGGAGCCCGGGACAGGGATACGAGCAGTACTTC
.,.,TRBV27,TRBJ1-5,CASSLQGKDQPQHF,TGTGCCAGCAGTTTACAGGGGAAGGATCAGCCCCAGCATTTT
.,TRBD2,TRBV11-2,TRBJ2-5,CASSWGTSEETQYF,TGTGCCAGCAGCTGGGGGACTAGCGAAGAGACCCAGTACTTC
few,TRBD2,TRBV9,TRBJ2-1,CASSETSSGVYNEQFF,TGTGCCAGCAGCGAGACCTCTAGCGGGGTCTACAATGAGCAGTTCTTC
many,.,TRBV7-9,TRBJ1-3,CASSLQDSGNTIYF,TGTGCCAGCAGCCTTCAGGACTCTGGAAACACCATATATTTT
.,TRBD1,TRBV3-1/TRBV3-2,TRBJ1-1,CASSLPRTGGEAFF,TGTGCCAGCAGCCTACCCCGGACAGGGGGTGAAGCTTTCTTT
.,.,TRBV10-3,TRBJ2-2,CAISESSLGAGGELFF,TGTGCCATCAGTGAGTCGTCGTTGGGGGCGGGCGGGGAGCTGTTTTTT
.,TRBD1,TRBV5-4,TRBJ1-2,CASSLVRTGEGYTF,TGTGCCAGCAGCTTGGTGCGGACAGGGGAAGGCTACACCTTC
few,.,TRBV3-1/TRBV3-2,TRBJ1-1,CASSQDLAGIMAFF,TGTGCCAGCAGCCAAGATCTGGCAGGGATTATGGCTTTCTTT
.,.,TRBV2,TRBJ1-6,CASSDWSQGLGSPLHF,TGTGCCAGCAGTGATTGGAGTCAGGGGTTAGGCTCACCCCTCCACTTT
.,TRBD2,TRBV27,TRBJ2-7,CASSPPAGGGANEQYF,TGTGCCAGCAGTCCGCCGGCGGGCGGGGGGGCCAACGAGCAGTACTTC
.,TRBD2,TRBV18,TRBJ2-1,CASSPLSSGLNEQFF,TGTGCCAGCTCACCGTTGTCTAGCGGCCTCAATGAGCAGTTCTTC
.,TRBD1,TRBV3-1/TRBV3-2,TRBJ1-5,CASSQQGVGQPQHF,TGTGCCAGCAGCCAGCAGGGGGTAGGTCAGCCCCAGCATTTT
once,TRBD1,TRBV14,TRBJ1-1,CASSHRGQGTEAFF,TGTGCCAGCAGCCACAGGGGGCAAGGCACTGAAGCTTTCTTT
.,TRBD1,TRBV2,TRBJ1-2,CASSLPGQGAHGYTF,TGTGCCAGCAGCCTACCGGGACAGGGGGCGCACGGCTACACCTTC
.,.,TRBV5-1,TRBJ1-1,CASSLDTLGGTEAFF,TGCGCCAGCAGCTTGGACACCCTAGGTGGCACTGAAGCTTTCTTT
.,TRBD1,TRBV7-2,TRBJ1-5,CASSFSAGGASNQPQHF,TGTGCCAGCAGCTTCTCCGCAGGGGGCGCCTCGAATCAGCCCCAGCATTTT
.,.,TRBV5-1,TRBJ1-5,CASSLGVTGDQPQHF,TGCGCCAGCAGCTTGGGGGTCACGGGTGATCAGCCCCAGCATTTT